The TCR beta chain described here comes from a study of CD8+ T cells in alopecia areata. V dropped 4 bases and J dropped 1; count of bases not matched to a gene: 2. The germline CDR1 and CDR2 sequences are SGDLS and YYNGEE. The CDR3 covers 15 residues. The authors extracted RNA and reverse transcribed it into cDNA as the sequencing template. Produced via immunoSEQ multiplex PCR; TCRdb's table is partial and in-frame only. Here the sample spans some 120,000 clones, about 46% being singletons. Sequences were obtained from NKG2D-low CD8+ T cells sorted from blood. The sequence was obtained from a human donor with alopecia areata. The chain recombines TRBV9 with TRBJ2-4, with 10 positions matching TRBD1. The CDR3, as DNA: TGTGCCAGCAGCTTGGGACAGGGGGCCAAAAACATTCAGTACTTC. Translated, it gives CASSLGQGAKNIQYF.